The rows below give T cell receptor beta chains drawn from one sample of a study of blood T cell repertoires in COVID-19. The method was immunoSEQ multiplex PCR; TCRdb's version includes in-frame clones alone and lacks a portion of them. The data show 150,000 to 250,000 clones, roughly 80% seen once. What was sequenced was peripheral blood. Every receptor here comes from a woman between 40 and 50 years old with COVID-19, enrolled during active disease. CDR3s include the opening cysteine and the closing phenylalanine or tryptophan. A D gene is named only where the DNA matches it firmly. Only part of the rows carry a size: once, few, many, or a class if the clone is expanded.

clone_size,v_call,j_call,d_call,cdr3_nt,cdr3_aa
.,TRBV25-1,TRBJ2-3,TRBD2,TGTGCCAGCAGTGAATATATCGGACTAGCGGGAGATACGCAGTATTTT,CASSEYIGLAGDTQYF
.,TRBV7-2,TRBJ2-2,.,TGTGCCAGCAGCTTAGGATTACGGGGTGGCGGGGAGCTGTTTTTT,CASSLGLRGGGELFF
.,TRBV5-1,TRBJ1-2,.,TGCGCCAGCAGCTTGACAGGGAATGGCTACACCTTC,CASSLTGNGYTF
.,TRBV27,TRBJ1-4,.,TGTGCCAGCAGGGGGCGGACTAATGAAAAACTGTTTTTT,CASRGRTNEKLFF
.,TRBV5-3,TRBJ2-5,TRBD2,TGTGCCAGAAGCTTGGCTAAGCGGGGGGATTTAGAGACCCAGTACTTC,CARSLAKRGDLETQYF
.,TRBV6-5,TRBJ1-1,.,TGTGCCAGCGCAAGCCTAGGTATGCGGAACACTGAAGCTTTCTTT,CASASLGMRNTEAFF
.,TRBV5-4,TRBJ2-3,TRBD2,TGTGCCAGCAGCCAGAACGGCGGGAGGAGCACAGATACGCAGTATTTT,CASSQNGGRSTDTQYF
.,TRBV29-1,TRBJ1-1,.,TGCAGCGCCAGGGGCGGGAACACTGAAGCTTTCTTT,CSARGGNTEAFF
.,TRBV3-1/TRBV3-2,TRBJ2-1,TRBD1,TGTGCCAGCAGCCACAGGGGGACTGAGCAGTTCTTC,CASSHRGTEQFF
.,TRBV18,TRBJ1-2,TRBD1,TGTGCCAGCTCACCCTGGGACAGGGGAGGCTACACCTTC,CASSPWDRGGYTF
.,TRBV4-2,TRBJ2-2,TRBD2,TGTGCCAGCAGCCAAGAGATGGGGGCACTAGCGGGGGCGGACACCGGGGAGCTGTTTTTT,CASSQEMGALAGADTGELFF
.,TRBV25-1,TRBJ2-5,TRBD1,TGTGCCAGCAGTGACGTGACAGGGGGCGCGTATGAGACCCAGTACTTC,CASSDVTGGAYETQYF
.,TRBV2,TRBJ2-2,TRBD2,TGTGCCAGCAGTGCTCGGGCGGGAGTAAATGTGCTGTTTTTT,CASSARAGVNVLFF
.,TRBV25-1,TRBJ2-1,TRBD2,TGTGCCAGCTTCCCGACGACTAGCGGGACCGTTAGAAATGAGCAGTTCTTC,CASFPTTSGTVRNEQFF
.,TRBV11-1,TRBJ2-7,TRBD1,TGTGCCAGCAGCCCCGACAGGGGTTCTTCCTACGAGCAGTACTTC,CASSPDRGSSYEQYF
few,TRBV4-1,TRBJ1-6,.,TGCGCCAGCAGCCAAGGTAGAACAGTCAATAATTCACCCCTCCACTTT,CASSQGRTVNNSPLHF
.,TRBV6-2/TRBV6-3,TRBJ2-5,.,TGTGCCAGCAGTTACCCTTCCGAGACCCAGTACTTC,CASSYPSETQYF
once,TRBV5-1,TRBJ1-1,.,TGCGCCAGCAGCCTGATACCCTCCGTAGATTCTAACACTGAAGCTTTCTTT,CASSLIPSVDSNTEAFF
.,TRBV4-2,TRBJ1-5,.,TGTGCCAGCAGCCAAGAGTTTCAGGGTGGGCAGCCCCAGCATTTT,CASSQEFQGGQPQHF
.,TRBV18,TRBJ2-2,TRBD1,TGTGCCAGCTCACCGGGACAGGGAAGCACCGGGGAGCTGTTTTTT,CASSPGQGSTGELFF
.,TRBV9,TRBJ1-1,.,TGTGCCAGCAGCCTGGGAGGGGCGCTGGGCCCCTCTGAAGCTTTCTTT,CASSLGGALGPSEAFF
few,TRBV20-1,TRBJ1-5,TRBD1,TGCAGTGCTAGTGAGGGACAGATATCAAGTCCCCAGCATTTT,CSASEGQISSPQHF
.,TRBV5-1,TRBJ2-2,.,TGCGCCAGCACCTACTTAGCGGACCCGAGCACCGGGGAGCTGTTTTTT,CASTYLADPSTGELFF
.,TRBV6-5,TRBJ2-2,.,TGTGCCAGCAGTTACGGGGGACTCCTTCCCGGGGAGCTGTTTTTT,CASSYGGLLPGELFF
.,TRBV5-5,TRBJ2-3,.,TGTGCCAGCAGCTTACTGGGAGGTCTAGGCACAGATACGCAGTATTTT,CASSLLGGLGTDTQYF
.,TRBV6-5,TRBJ2-7,.,TGTGCCAGCAGTTACTCGGCAGGCGCAACCTCCTACGAGCAGTACTTC,CASSYSAGATSYEQYF
once,TRBV6-1,TRBJ2-7,TRBD2,TGTGCCAGCAGTGAAGGTCCCCGCAGGCTAGCGGCAACCTACGAGCAGTACTTC,CASSEGPRRLAATYEQYF
.,TRBV5-1,TRBJ2-7,.,TGCGCCAGCAGCTTGACCCCAGGGGAAAGTCTTGGCGAGCAGTACTTC,CASSLTPGESLGEQYF
once,TRBV5-1,TRBJ1-1,.,TGCGCCAGCAGCTTGGACGGACTCAACACTGAAGCTTTCTTT,CASSLDGLNTEAFF
.,TRBV29-1,TRBJ2-2,.,TGCAGCGCCCTAGCACAGGGGAACACCGGGGAGCTGTTTTTT,CSALAQGNTGELFF
.,TRBV1,TRBJ2-1,.,TGCACCAGCAGCCAAGAAGGTAGCGGGGGGGTAAGCTCCTACAATGAGCAGTTCTTC,CTSSQEGSGGVSSYNEQFF
.,TRBV19,TRBJ1-4,TRBD1,TGTGCCAGTAGTCGCCGGGACAGGGCGGAAAAACTGTTTTTT,CASSRRDRAEKLFF
.,TRBV5-1,TRBJ1-4,TRBD1,TGCGCCAGCAGCTTGGTGCCGGCCGGGACAGGGGGTGCGAATGAAAAACTGTTTTTT,CASSLVPAGTGGANEKLFF
.,TRBV6-5,TRBJ1-6,.,TGTGCCAGCAGTTACACTTGGTTTAATTCACCCCTCCACTTT,CASSYTWFNSPLHF
.,TRBV12-3/TRBV12-4,TRBJ2-7,.,TGTGCCAGCAGTCGACCAGACTACTACGAGCAGTACTTC,CASSRPDYYEQYF
.,TRBV28,TRBJ2-3,.,TGTGCCAGCAGCCCCGGCAGCGCAGATACGCAGTATTTT,CASSPGSADTQYF
.,TRBV6-5,TRBJ2-1,.,TGTGCCAGCAGCCGGGAACAGTACAATGAGCAGTTCTTC,CASSREQYNEQFF
few,TRBV5-1,TRBJ2-3,.,TGCGCCAGCAGCTTGGGGGGAGAGTTCACAGATACGCAGTATTTT,CASSLGGEFTDTQYF
.,TRBV5-1,TRBJ1-5,TRBD1,TGCGCCAGCAGCTTGCTGGGACAGGGGGATCAGCCCCAGCATTTT,CASSLLGQGDQPQHF
.,TRBV29-1,TRBJ2-3,.,TGCAGCGTTGAAGACCAGTTCGGGGGTTTGACAGATACGCAGTATTTT,CSVEDQFGGLTDTQYF
.,TRBV9,TRBJ1-1,.,TGTGCCAGCAGCCCCTGGCCCACTGAAGCTTTCTTT,CASSPWPTEAFF
few,TRBV5-1,TRBJ2-2,TRBD1,TGCGCCAGCAGCGCTTCCGGGACAGGGGACCCCACCGGGGAGCTGTTTTTT,CASSASGTGDPTGELFF
.,TRBV4-1,TRBJ1-5,.,TGCGCCAGCAGCCAAGTTACTCAGGGGTTTACGCAGCCCCAGCATTTT,CASSQVTQGFTQPQHF
.,TRBV7-3,TRBJ1-1,TRBD1,TGTGCCAGCAGCCCTAAGGACAGGGGAGACACTGAAGCTTTCTTT,CASSPKDRGDTEAFF
.,TRBV5-8,TRBJ2-7,.,TGTGCCAGCAGCTCGGGGTTAAATATCGAGGGTTACGAGCAGTACTTC,CASSSGLNIEGYEQYF
.,TRBV2,TRBJ1-4,TRBD1,TGTGCCAGCAGTGTCGTAGAGACAGGGGGGGAAAAACTGTTTTTT,CASSVVETGGEKLFF
.,TRBV19,TRBJ1-4,TRBD1,TGTGCCAGTAGTTCCGGACAGGGGACTAATGAAAAACTGTTTTTT,CASSSGQGTNEKLFF
.,TRBV3-1/TRBV3-2,TRBJ2-7,.,TGTGCCAGCAGCCAAGATCGTTACGAGCAGTACTTC,CASSQDRYEQYF
.,TRBV6-2/TRBV6-3,TRBJ2-3,.,TGTGCCAGCAGTTACTCGGAGGGGTACACAGATACGCAGTATTTT,CASSYSEGYTDTQYF
.,TRBV11-2,TRBJ1-1,.,TGTGCCAGCAGCTTAGTGCACGGCACTGAAGCTTTCTTT,CASSLVHGTEAFF
few,TRBV5-1,TRBJ1-1,.,TGCGCCAGCAGCTCGGGTGGAGGGGCAAGGATGAACACTGAAGCTTTCTTT,CASSSGGGARMNTEAFF
.,TRBV9,TRBJ1-6,.,TGTGCCAGCAGCGTAGACAGTAATTCACCCCTCCACTTT,CASSVDSNSPLHF
.,TRBV5-4,TRBJ2-5,.,TGTGCCAGCAGCTACTCGTTCGGAGGGGGCGGGACCCAGTACTTC,CASSYSFGGGGTQYF
few,TRBV11-3,TRBJ2-3,TRBD2,TGTGCCAGCAGCTTTACTAGCGCAGATACGCAGTATTTT,CASSFTSADTQYF
.,TRBV27,TRBJ1-1,.,TGTGCCAGCAGTTTAAGGGAGGGGAGAGTCACTGAAGCTTTCTTT,CASSLREGRVTEAFF